This T cell receptor (beta chain) was observed in a study of T cell responses to AZD1222 COVID-19 vaccine. Study-level points and caveats: Clonal diversity was possibly underestimated, and the donors were mostly white British, with more females. Baseline seropositives among AZD1222 recipients totaled only five to seven. Within unmutated variant regions lay the reported targets of nearly half of spike-specific TCRs. Every sample of the repertoires postdated the peak T cell response.

The CDR3 runs 18 residues. Unmatched junction bases numbered 17, after V lost 1 base and J lost 7 bases. Looked up from germline, CDR1 is MGHRA and CDR2 is YSYEKL. This clone was seen a handful of times. What it binds is not known. Here immunoSEQ multiplex PCR was the method, and the copy in TCRdb shows in-frame clones only, minus some. The table includes 150,000 to 200,000 clones, 80% to 95% detected once. The clonotype comes from an adult in good health. This chain connects TRBV4-1 to TRBJ1-2; 8 bases are a match to TRBD1. The material sequenced was peripheral blood, taken on day 0 of AZD1222 vaccination. In nucleotides, the CDR3 is TGCGCCAGCAGCCAAGGGGGACCACATACCGGACAGGGTCTTGGCTACACCTTC. Translating gives CASSQGGPHTGQGLGYTF.